This T cell receptor beta chain originates from a study of T cells in narcolepsy. The overall study: Healthy controls were enrolled alongside patients with narcolepsy type 1 or type 2. Findings and caveats of the study: Autoreactive clonotypes reportedly recurred in blood of same and different patients, not controls. No autoreactive T cell clone sequences appeared in some memory CD4+ repertoires. Autoreactive HCRT-specific and TRIB2-specific clonotypes were marked in same-patient CSF-versus-blood CD4+ comparisons.

The CDR3 extends over 18 amino acids. V dropped 1 base and J dropped 6 bases, with 21 bases sitting between them. Germline V gene data show CDR1 as LNHDA and CDR2 as SQIVND (reference sequence). Here immunoSEQ multiplex PCR was the method, and the copy in TCRdb shows in-frame clones only, minus some. This table holds under 40,000 clones, roughly 77% found once. Turning to this clone: Its target is unknown.

The chain has TRBV19 and TRBJ2-2; weak D call: TRBD2 (5 bases). This TCR was sampled from a human donor with narcolepsy. Sequencing input: CD45RA- memory CD4+ T cells from PBMCs. Here the CDR3 reads CASSIGPGVPGWSGELFF. The CDR3 nucleotides are TGTGCCAGTAGTATAGGGCCCGGGGTCCCTGGTTGGTCCGGGGAGCTGTTTTTT.